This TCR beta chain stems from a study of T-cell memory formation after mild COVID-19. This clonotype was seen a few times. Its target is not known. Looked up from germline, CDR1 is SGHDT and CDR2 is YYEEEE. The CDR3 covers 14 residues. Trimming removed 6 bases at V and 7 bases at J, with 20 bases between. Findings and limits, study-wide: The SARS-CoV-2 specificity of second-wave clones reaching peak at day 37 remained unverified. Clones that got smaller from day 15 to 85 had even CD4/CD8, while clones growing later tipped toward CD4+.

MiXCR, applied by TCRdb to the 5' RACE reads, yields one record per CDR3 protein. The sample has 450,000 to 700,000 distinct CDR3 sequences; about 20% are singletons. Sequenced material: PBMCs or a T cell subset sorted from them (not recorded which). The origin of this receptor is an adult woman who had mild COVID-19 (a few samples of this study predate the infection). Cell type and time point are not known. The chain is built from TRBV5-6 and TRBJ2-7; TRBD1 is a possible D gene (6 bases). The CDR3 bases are TGTGCCAGCACCCCAGCCGGGGCCCAGGGGGAGCAGTACTTC. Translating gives CASTPAGAQGEQYF. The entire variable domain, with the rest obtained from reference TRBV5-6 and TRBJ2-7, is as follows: DAGVTQSPTHLIKTRGQQVTLRCSPKSGHDTVSWYQQALGQGPQFIFQYYEEEERQRGNFPDRFSGHQFPNYSSELNVNALLLGDSALYLCASTPAGAQGEQYFGPGTRLTVT.